This TCR beta chain is drawn from a study of blood T cell repertoires in COVID-19. Whole-study context: COVID-19 samples collected from the United States, Italy and Spain covered acute and convalescent phases. PBMCs, B-cell-depleted T cells, or T cells were the source of the cDNA or gDNA that made up the material.

Authors' processing steps: It was from reference gene primer amplification that nucleated cell counts were estimated. Assay: immunoSEQ multiplex PCR; the TCRdb copy retains only in-frame clones and omits some. V, J and clone size derive from that table, while D and trimming were established from the DNA sequence. This table has 55,000 to 65,000 clones, around 92% appearing once. This receptor was identified in a human donor in a cohort sampled during active COVID-19. Specimen: peripheral blood.

The CDR3: CASSQGQGIGYTF. CDR3 coding DNA: TGCGCCAGCAGCCAGGGACAGGGAATCGGCTACACCTTC. The V gene is TRBV5-1, the J gene TRBJ1-2, with TRBD1 matching over 9 bases. Trimming removed 4 bases from V and 8 bases from J; junction bases left unmatched: 6. CDR3 length: 13 amino acids. Germline V gene data show CDR1 as SGHRS and CDR2 as YFSETQ.